This T cell receptor beta chain was captured by sequencing in a study of regulatory T cells in long-lasting Graves disease. Study-level background: The criterion for persistent Graves' disease was over 5 years of antithyroid drugs with positive TSH receptor antibodies.

Findings and caveats of the study: Accuracy could have been hurt by small sample size.

In this sample, this clonotype turned up many times. Its antigen is currently unknown. The V and J ends lost 3 bases and 7 bases, in that order; junction bases with no gene match: 5. The CDR3 loop spans 15 amino acids. Time point defined: persistent/refractory GD, antithyroid drugs over 5 years with positive TRAb. Generation of the TCR library employed RNA extracted from PBMCs. In building TCR beta libraries, iRepertoire HTBI primers were used together with Arm-PCR of CDR3 regions. TCRdb analysed the multiplex PCR reads with MiXCR anew, one entry per CDR3 protein. The sample contains about 460,000 distinct CDR3 sequences, approximately 23% of which appear only once.

The receptor's source is a female donor with Graves disease. The rearrangement joins TRBV12-3 or TRBV12-4 to TRBJ2-2; 10 bases line up with TRBD2. Sequencing was performed on peripheral blood mononuclear cells (PBMCs), taken when the disease was refractory, from a patient treated with antithyroid drugs. The CDR3 reads CASSFEREGIGELFF. CDR3 DNA sequence: TGTGCCAGCAGTTTTGAGCGGGAGGGAATCGGGGAGCTGTTTTTT.